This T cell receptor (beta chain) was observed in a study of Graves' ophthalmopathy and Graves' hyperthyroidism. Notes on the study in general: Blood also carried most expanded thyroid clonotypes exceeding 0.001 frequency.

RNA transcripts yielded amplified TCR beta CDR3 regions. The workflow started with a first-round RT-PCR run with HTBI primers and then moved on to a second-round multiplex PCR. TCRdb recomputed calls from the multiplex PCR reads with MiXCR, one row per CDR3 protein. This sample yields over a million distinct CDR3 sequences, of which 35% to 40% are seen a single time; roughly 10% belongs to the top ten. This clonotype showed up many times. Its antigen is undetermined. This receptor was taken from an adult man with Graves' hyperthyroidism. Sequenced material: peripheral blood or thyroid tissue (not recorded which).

As DNA, the CDR3 is TGTGCCAGCAGCGTAGGTGACAAAGGAGGATACGAGCAGTACTTC. Its translation is CASSVGDKGGYEQYF. This chain uses TRBV9 with TRBJ2-7; possibly TRBD2 for D (5 bases). Germline-derived CDR1 and CDR2 are SGDLS and YYNGEE. V was clipped by 0 bases and J by 4 bases, with 14 bases between them. The CDR3 extends over 15 amino acids. The whole variable domain, remainder taken from reference TRBV9 and TRBJ2-7, is DSGVTQTPKHLITATGQRVTLRCSPRSGDLSVYWYQQSLDQGLQFLIQYYNGEERAKGNILERFSAQQFPDLHSELNLSSLELGDSALYFCASSVGDKGGYEQYFGPGTRLTVT.